These 21 T cell receptor beta chains came from one sample sequenced in a study of CD8+ T cells in alopecia areata. Extracted from the samples, RNA was reverse transcribed into cDNA to serve as the sequencing template. Profiling relied on immunoSEQ multiplex PCR, and the TCRdb table lists in-frame clones only, not all of them. The sample yields 80,000 to 95,000 clones, 44% seen once. Indicated treatment: oral pan-JAK inhibitor, 5-10 mg twice daily. Sequences were derived from CD8+ T cells sorted from blood, sampled at week 24, from a patient treated with tofacitinib. These receptors came from a human donor with alopecia areata.

The chain recombines TRBV9 with TRBJ1-5; weak D call: TRBD1 (6 bases). This CDR3 is built from 13 residues. Trimming pared 3 bases from V and 6 bases from J, leaving 10 bases between. CDR1 is SGDLS, CDR2 YYNGEE, per germline. CDR3 bases: TGTGCCAGCAGCGCCTCAGGGGTTCAGCCCCAGCATTTT. This encodes CASSASGVQPQHF.

The chain is built from TRBV6-5 and TRBJ2-3; unclear D gene. Trimming removed 2 bases from V and 7 bases from J, with 10 bases in between. Germline V gene sequence: CDR1 MNHEY, CDR2 SVGAGI. The CDR3 is made up of 13 amino acids. The CDR3 reads CASSYRARNTQYF. The DNA for the CDR3 is TGTGCCAGCAGTTACAGGGCTAGGAATACGCAGTATTTT.

The chain couples TRBV7-2 to TRBJ2-1, with TRBD1 matching over 7 bases. Trimming took 5 bases from V and 2 from J; bases not matched to a gene: 9. Germline lookup yields CDR1 SGHTA and CDR2 FQGNSA. The CDR3 has 16 residues. In nucleotides, the CDR3 is TGTGCCAGCAGCCCTCATGGCACAGGGGCCTACAATGAGCAGTTCTTC. Protein: CASSPHGTGAYNEQFF.

This chain uses TRBV28 with TRBJ2-5; D is perhaps TRBD2 (5 bases). This CDR3 is 13 amino acids long. V shed 8 bases and J shed 2 bases, with 12 bases lying between them. Germline V gene sequence: CDR1 MDHEN, CDR2 SYDVKM. This CDR3 reads CASARRGQETQYF. DNA for the CDR3: TGTGCCAGCGCGCGCCGGGGACAAGAGACCCAGTACTTC.

The chain combines TRBV27 with TRBJ2-7, with TRBD1 identical over 10 bases. Germline-derived CDR1 and CDR2 are MNHEY and SMNVEV (reference sequence). The CDR3 runs to 14 residues. V was clipped by 6 bases and J by 9 bases; unmatched bases: 11. CDR3 nucleotide sequence: TGTGCCAGCAGACCAGACAGGGGGCTTACGTGGCAGTACTTC. Residues: CASRPDRGLTWQYF.

The chain has TRBV27 and TRBJ1-5; D may be TRBD1 (6 bases). V lost 4 bases and J lost 2, with 12 bases in between. The CDR3 length is 15 residues. Germline CDR1 is MNHEY and CDR2 is SMNVEV (reference sequence). The CDR3 nucleotides are TGTGCCAGCAGTTCTGGGGGCGCGGGCAATCAGCCCCAGCATTTT. It codes for CASSSGGAGNQPQHF.

This sequence joins TRBV27 and TRBJ2-1; possibly TRBD2 for D (6 bases). CDR3 size: 13 residues. Germline values: CDR1 MNHEY, CDR2 SMNVEV (reference sequence). V lost 5 bases and J lost 10, with 15 bases in between. The DNA of the CDR3 is TGTGCCAGCAGTACCGGTCCTAGCGTCGAGCAGTTCTTC. Protein: CASSTGPSVEQFF.

The rearrangement links TRBV7-9 to TRBJ2-1, with 7 bases that match TRBD2. Germline V gene lookup returns CDR1 SEHNR and CDR2 FQNEAQ (reference sequence). V dropped 1 base and J dropped 9; count of bases not matched to a gene: 12. The CDR3 sequence is 16 residues long. CDR3 sequence reads: CASSLVWGGSLVEQFF. As DNA, the CDR3 is TGTGCCAGCAGCTTAGTTTGGGGCGGGAGTTTGGTTGAGCAGTTCTTC. Together with reference TRBV7-9 and TRBJ2-1, the CDR3 gives the full variable domain: DTGVSQNPRHKITKRGQNVTFRCDPISEHNRLYWYRQTLGQGPEFLTYFQNEAQLEKSRLLSDRFSAERPKGSFSTLEIQRTEQGDSAMYLCASSLVWGGSLVEQFFGPGTRLTVL.

J is TRBJ2-7 and V is TRBV27; D perhaps matches TRBD1 (6 bases). There are 13 residues in the CDR3. Per the germline V gene, CDR1 is MNHEY and CDR2 is SMNVEV (reference sequence). V was shortened by 6 bases and J by 3 bases, with 12 bases between the two germline ends. The CDR3 DNA sequence: TGTGCCAGCAGCCCACTAGGGGGCTACGAGCAGTACTTC. It is translated as CASSPLGGYEQYF.

This clone was picked up a small number of times. The genes are TRBV25-1 and TRBJ1-2, with a tentative D call TRBD1 (6 bases). V was pared by 4 bases and J by 7 bases, with 16 bases between. Per germline, CDR1 MGHDK and CDR2 SYGVNS. This CDR3 comprises 14 residues. CDR3 nucleotides: TGTGCCAGCAGTGCCCCCGGGGGGCTTGCTGGCTACACCTTC. Translated, it gives CASSAPGGLAGYTF.

The V and J genes are TRBV15 and TRBJ2-3; 12 bases fit TRBD1. The CDR3 runs to 14 residues. With V trimmed by 5 bases and J by 6 bases, 3 bases remained unmatched. Germline CDR1 LNHNV, CDR2 YYDKDF (reference sequence). CDR3 in DNA: TGTGCCACCAGCCGGGACAGGGGGCCCGATACGCAGTATTTT. The encoded protein is CATSRDRGPDTQYF.

The chain combines TRBV27 with TRBJ1-3; D gene uncertain. V lost 8 bases, J lost 0 bases, and 11 bases lay in between. The CDR3 extends over 14 amino acids. The germline V gene has CDR1 MNHEY and CDR2 SMNVEV (reference sequence). CDR3 DNA: TGTGCCAGCGCAGGAGGCATCTCTGGAAACACCATATATTTT. Its translation: CASAGGISGNTIYF.

V and J are TRBV27 and TRBJ2-3; 8 bases are a match to TRBD2. Trimming at V came to 3 bases and at J to 0 bases, leaving 8 bases not matched to a gene. Germline V gives CDR1 MNHEY, CDR2 SMNVEV (reference sequence). The CDR3 length is 17 residues. This CDR3 reads CASSFPTGTSSTDTQYF. The CDR3 coding sequence is TGTGCCAGCAGTTTCCCCACCGGGACTAGTAGCACAGATACGCAGTATTTT.

The chain couples TRBV2 to TRBJ2-5; D tentatively reads TRBD1 or TRBD2 (6 bases each). V lost 6 bases to trimming and J lost 6 bases, with 20 bases between them. CDR1 is SNHLY and CDR2 is FYNNEI in the germline V gene. The CDR3 is made up of 15 amino acids. The CDR3 DNA sequence: TGTGCCAGCAGCGCATCCGGGACAAGCGGGCAGACCCAGTACTTC. It encodes CASSASGTSGQTQYF.

This chain links TRBV7-2 with TRBJ2-1; possibly TRBD1 or TRBD2 for D (5 bases each). Germline assignment: CDR1 SGHTA and CDR2 FQGNSA. Trimming left V 5 bases short and J 9 bases short, with 11 bases between. This CDR3 region has 12 residues. The CDR3 DNA is TGTGCCAGCAGCCACTGGGGGATTGAGCAGTTCTTC. Translation gives CASSHWGIEQFF.

This clone occurred once. This sequence joins TRBV27 and TRBJ1-3; TRBD1 is a possible D gene (5 bases). Trimming shortened V by 4 bases and J by 3 bases, and 16 bases separated the two germline ends. The length of the CDR3 is 16 residues. Germline V gene sequence: CDR1 MNHEY, CDR2 SMNVEV (reference sequence). CDR3 bases: TGTGCCAGCAGTTCCAACTCGGGACTTCTTGGAAACACCATATATTTT. It is translated as CASSSNSGLLGNTIYF.

The rearrangement uses TRBV27 and TRBJ2-7, with no clear D. The length of the CDR3 is 11 residues. Trimming took off 8 bases at V and 3 bases at J, with 8 bases between the two ends. The germline V gene has CDR1 MNHEY and CDR2 SMNVEV (reference sequence). The CDR3 nucleotides are TGTGCCAGCGGGGTTGGCTACGAGCAGTACTTC. The encoded protein is CASGVGYEQYF.

This clone was found a few times. The sample carries other DNA sequences with the same CDR3. This chain joins TRBV29-1 and TRBJ2-7; TRBD1 might be the D (5 bases). This CDR3 comprises 13 residues. CDR1 and CDR2 (germline): SQVTM, ANQGSEA. V shed 3 bases and J shed 2 bases, with 11 bases lying between them. The CDR3 DNA sequence: TGCAGCGTTGAGGGTCAGGGCCCCTACGAGCAGTACTTC. It codes for CSVEGQGPYEQYF.

This clone was detected only a few times. This chain links TRBV7-9 with TRBJ2-5; a possible D gene is TRBD1 (6 bases). Trimming took 1 base from V and 2 from J, leaving 11 bases between them. Germline CDR1 reads SEHNR; CDR2 reads FQNEAQ (reference sequence). CDR3 size: 15 residues. CDR3 protein: CASSLVGGPQETQYF. The CDR3 nucleotides read TGTGCCAGCAGCTTAGTAGGGGGACCACAAGAGACCCAGTACTTC.

The V call is TRBV5-1, the J call TRBJ2-1, with D perhaps TRBD1 (5 bases). CDR1 SGHRS and CDR2 YFSETQ come from the germline V gene. There are 15 residues in the CDR3. The V end was cut by 0 bases, the J end by 5 bases, with 12 bases between. Here the CDR3 DNA reads TGCGCCAGCAGCTTGGCAGGGTATGGTAACAATGAGCAGTTCTTC. It is translated as CASSLAGYGNNEQFF.

A few counts support this clone. This sequence joins TRBV28 and TRBJ2-1, with 10 bases identical to TRBD2. Germline assignment: CDR1 MDHEN and CDR2 SYDVKM. This CDR3 comprises 13 residues. Trimming at V came to 11 bases and at J to 8 bases, leaving 9 bases not matched to a gene. In DNA, the CDR3 is TGTGCCGTCCGCCTAGCGGGAGCGTATGAGCAGTTCTTC. Amino acids: CAVRLAGAYEQFF. The entire variable domain, with the rest obtained from reference TRBV28 and TRBJ2-1, is as follows: DVKVTQSSRYLVKRTGEKVFLECVQDMDHENMFWYRQDPGLGLRLIYFSYDVKMKEKGDIPEGYSVSREKKERFSLILESASTNQTSMYLCAVRLAGAYEQFFGPGTRLTVL.